This T cell receptor beta chain appears in the sequencing data of a study of CD8 T cells in ankylosing spondylitis. V lost 5 bases, J lost 3 bases, and 12 bases lay in between. This CDR3 has 14 residues. TCRdb redid the calling of the 5' RACE reads with MiXCR, one entry per CDR3 protein. The table lists some 87,000 distinct CDR3 sequences, around 10% of them singletons, with just over 5% in the top ten. This sequence originates from a male donor with ankylosing spondylitis or in good health (not recorded which). What was sequenced was blood, either unsorted or a sorted T cell fraction (not recorded which). The chain uses TRBV12-3 or TRBV12-4 and TRBJ2-3; unclear D gene. This CDR3 reads CASSPGPGTDTQYF. DNA of the CDR3: TGTGCCAGCAGTCCCGGACCTGGGACAGATACGCAGTATTTT.